This T cell receptor (beta chain) was captured by sequencing in a study of T-cell memory formation after mild COVID-19. This clonotype has ten or more counts. Germline V gives CDR1 SGHRS, CDR2 YFSETQ. The CDR3 contains 12 residues. Trimming cost V 0 bases and J 6 bases, with 7 bases left between them. One entry per CDR3 protein results from TCRdb running MiXCR on the 5' RACE reads. The sample consists of roughly 280,000 distinct CDR3 sequences, under 8.5% of them appearing once. Source material: PBMCs or a T cell subset sorted from them (not recorded which). The chain joins TRBV5-1 to TRBJ2-7; no clear D gene. The sequence was obtained from a man younger than 35 who had mild COVID-19 (a few samples of this study predate the infection). Cell type and time point are not known. The CDR3: CASSLEGPEQYF. The CDR3 region has the DNA TGCGCCAGCAGCTTGGAGGGCCCCGAGCAGTACTTC. Together with reference TRBV5-1 and TRBJ2-7, the CDR3 gives the full variable domain: KAGVTQTPRYLIKTRGQQVTLSCSPISGHRSVSWYQQTPGQGLQFLFEYFSETQRNKGNFPGRFSGRQFSNSRSEMNVSTLELGDSALYLCASSLEGPEQYFGPGTRLTVT.